Below, 15 T cell receptor beta chains from the same sample are listed, as sequenced in a study of PD-L1 blockade in urothelial cancer. Some clones are missing from TCRdb's copy, which holds only in-frame ones; the method was immunoSEQ multiplex PCR. This table holds roughly 120,000 clones, around 89% found once. The time point was: peripheral blood 6 weeks after treatment start. The material sequenced was PBMCs, taken around atezolizumab (anti-PD-L1) treatment. These receptors were taken from a man aged 60 to 69 with urothelial cancer.

CDR3 in DNA: TGTGCCAGCAGCTTATTAGCGGGAGGGGAGCTGTTTTTT. This codes for CASSLLAGGELFF. V and J are TRBV7-9 and TRBJ2-2, with 8 bases identical to TRBD2. The V segment lost 2 bases and the J segment 8 bases; nucleotides outside the gene matches: 1. There are 13 residues in the CDR3. Germline CDR1 SEHNR, CDR2 FQNEAQ (reference sequence).

The gene calls are TRBV7-2 and TRBJ1-2; 8 nucleotides match TRBD1. This CDR3 spans 14 amino acids. CDR1 is SGHTA, CDR2 FQGNSA, per germline. Unmatched junction bases numbered 11, after V lost 7 bases and J lost 7 bases. CDR3: CASTPGGSLRGYTF. The CDR3 DNA reads TGTGCCAGCACCCCAGGGGGCAGCCTCCGTGGCTACACCTTC.

The gene calls are TRBV4-1 and TRBJ1-5; 10 bases are shared with TRBD1. The germline CDR1 and CDR2 sequences are MGHRA and YSYEKL. This CDR3 has 15 residues. Trimming removed 1 base from V and 6 bases from J; junction bases left unmatched: 3. The CDR3 DNA sequence: TGCGCCAGCAGCCAAGCCGGGACAGGGGTTCAGCCCCAGCATTTT. Its translation: CASSQAGTGVQPQHF.

V is TRBV7-2 and J is TRBJ2-3; D call uncertain. The CDR3 sequence is 15 residues long. Germline-derived CDR1 and CDR2 are SGHTA and FQGNSA. V dropped 1 base and J dropped 0 bases, with 8 bases sitting between them. The CDR3 DNA is TGTGCCAGCAGCTTAGACCTGAGTAGCACAGATACGCAGTATTTT. Encoded protein: CASSLDLSSTDTQYF.

This clone appeared a single time. The CDR3 is CASSYGLGRGGNTIYF. The DNA for the CDR3 is TGTGCCAGCAGTTATGGTTTGGGCAGGGGTGGAAACACCATATATTTT. The V call is TRBV6-6, the J call TRBJ1-3; possible D gene TRBD1, 6 bases. Per germline, CDR1 MNHNY and CDR2 SVGAGI (reference sequence). The CDR3 is 16 amino acids. V was pared by 3 bases and J by 3 bases, with 15 bases between.

CDR3 nucleotides: TGTGCCAGCAGTTTTAGTGGGCAGGGTTATGGCTACACCTTC. It is translated as CASSFSGQGYGYTF. The V and J genes are TRBV28 and TRBJ1-2; tentative D call: TRBD1 (5 bases). This CDR3 contains 14 residues. Trimming cost V 3 bases and J 5 bases, with 13 bases left between them. The germline V gene encodes CDR1 MDHEN and CDR2 SYDVKM.

This clone appeared once. The chain is built from TRBV5-1 and TRBJ1-1, with no clear D. The germline V gene encodes CDR1 SGHRS and CDR2 YFSETQ. Trimming shortened V by 4 bases and J by 1 base, and 17 bases separated the two germline ends. The CDR3 is made up of 16 amino acids. CDR3 sequence (DNA): TGCGCCAGCAGCCCCGGGTGGCGCCCGAGGAACACTGAAGCTTTCTTT. Protein: CASSPGWRPRNTEAFF.

The CDR3 sequence: CALARDRVDNGYTF. The CDR3 DNA follows: TGTGCCTTGGCCAGGGACAGGGTGGATAATGGCTACACCTTC. The chain is built from TRBV30 and TRBJ1-2; 9 nucleotides align to TRBD1. Germline CDR1 and CDR2: GTSNPN and SVGIG (reference sequence). The CDR3 extends over 14 amino acids. J gave up 6 bases and V 7 bases, and 12 bases lay outside the gene matches.

This chain links TRBV5-5 with TRBJ2-1, with 11 bases fitting TRBD1. J lost 8 bases, V lost 3 bases, and 1 base had no gene match. Germline CDR1 and CDR2: SGHKS and YYEKEE (reference sequence). CDR3 length: 13 amino acids. In DNA form, the CDR3 reads TGTGCCAGCAGCTGGGACAGGGGGTATGAGCAGTTCTTC. Translation gives CASSWDRGYEQFF.

V and J are TRBV7-2 and TRBJ2-2; TRBD2 matches 8 bases. There are 15 residues in the CDR3. V shed 1 base, J shed 7 bases, and the junction held 5 bases outside the gene matches. Germline V lookup: CDR1 SGHTA, CDR2 FQGNSA. The CDR3 region is CASSLGQAGDGELFF. The CDR3 nucleotides read TGTGCCAGCAGCTTAGGCCAAGCGGGGGACGGGGAGCTGTTTTTT.

The chain links TRBV15 to TRBJ1-6; D is perhaps TRBD1 (5 bases). Per the germline V gene, CDR1 is LNHNV and CDR2 is YYDKDF (reference sequence). V lost 5 bases to trimming and J lost 4 bases, with 12 bases between them. The CDR3 is made up of 15 amino acids. The CDR3 sequence is CATSGDSAYNSPLHF. The CDR3 nucleotides read TGTGCCACCAGCGGCGACAGTGCTTATAATTCACCCCTCCACTTT.

The chain uses TRBV11-3 and TRBJ2-7; 8 bases match TRBD2. Germline loops: CDR1 SGHNT, CDR2 YENEEA. The J segment lost 7 bases and the V segment lost 1 base, leaving 6 bases of the junction unmatched. This CDR3 region has 14 residues. CDR3 coding DNA: TGTGCCAGCAGCTTAGGGTCGGGGACTAGGGAGCAGTACTTC. It specifies CASSLGSGTREQYF.

The V call is TRBV27, the J call TRBJ2-7; a weak D match, TRBD1 (6 bases). Germline CDR1 is MNHEY and CDR2 is SMNVEV (reference sequence). V lost 5 bases and J lost 2, with 10 bases in between. This CDR3 contains 13 residues. The CDR3 protein is CASSRQVTYEQYF. Written as DNA, the CDR3 is TGTGCCAGCAGTCGACAGGTTACCTACGAGCAGTACTTC.

CDR3 bases: TGTGCCAGTCCCTCGGGACAGGGGAAAAACTATGGCTACACCTTC. It specifies CASPSGQGKNYGYTF. V and J are TRBV19 and TRBJ1-2; 10 bases are shared with TRBD1. The junction had 8 bases not matched to a gene; V was cut back by 8 bases and J by 2 bases. CDR1 and CDR2 from the germline V gene are LNHDA and SQIVND (reference sequence). This CDR3 spans 15 amino acids.

The CDR3 here is CASSGGGNTEAFF. The CDR3 DNA is TGTGCCAGCAGTGGAGGGGGGAACACTGAAGCTTTCTTT. V and J are TRBV6-1 and TRBJ1-1, with D perhaps matching TRBD1 (6 bases). The CDR3 has 13 amino acids. The V and J ends lost 4 bases and 1 base respectively, with 7 bases between them. CDR1 is MNHNS, CDR2 SASEGT, per germline.